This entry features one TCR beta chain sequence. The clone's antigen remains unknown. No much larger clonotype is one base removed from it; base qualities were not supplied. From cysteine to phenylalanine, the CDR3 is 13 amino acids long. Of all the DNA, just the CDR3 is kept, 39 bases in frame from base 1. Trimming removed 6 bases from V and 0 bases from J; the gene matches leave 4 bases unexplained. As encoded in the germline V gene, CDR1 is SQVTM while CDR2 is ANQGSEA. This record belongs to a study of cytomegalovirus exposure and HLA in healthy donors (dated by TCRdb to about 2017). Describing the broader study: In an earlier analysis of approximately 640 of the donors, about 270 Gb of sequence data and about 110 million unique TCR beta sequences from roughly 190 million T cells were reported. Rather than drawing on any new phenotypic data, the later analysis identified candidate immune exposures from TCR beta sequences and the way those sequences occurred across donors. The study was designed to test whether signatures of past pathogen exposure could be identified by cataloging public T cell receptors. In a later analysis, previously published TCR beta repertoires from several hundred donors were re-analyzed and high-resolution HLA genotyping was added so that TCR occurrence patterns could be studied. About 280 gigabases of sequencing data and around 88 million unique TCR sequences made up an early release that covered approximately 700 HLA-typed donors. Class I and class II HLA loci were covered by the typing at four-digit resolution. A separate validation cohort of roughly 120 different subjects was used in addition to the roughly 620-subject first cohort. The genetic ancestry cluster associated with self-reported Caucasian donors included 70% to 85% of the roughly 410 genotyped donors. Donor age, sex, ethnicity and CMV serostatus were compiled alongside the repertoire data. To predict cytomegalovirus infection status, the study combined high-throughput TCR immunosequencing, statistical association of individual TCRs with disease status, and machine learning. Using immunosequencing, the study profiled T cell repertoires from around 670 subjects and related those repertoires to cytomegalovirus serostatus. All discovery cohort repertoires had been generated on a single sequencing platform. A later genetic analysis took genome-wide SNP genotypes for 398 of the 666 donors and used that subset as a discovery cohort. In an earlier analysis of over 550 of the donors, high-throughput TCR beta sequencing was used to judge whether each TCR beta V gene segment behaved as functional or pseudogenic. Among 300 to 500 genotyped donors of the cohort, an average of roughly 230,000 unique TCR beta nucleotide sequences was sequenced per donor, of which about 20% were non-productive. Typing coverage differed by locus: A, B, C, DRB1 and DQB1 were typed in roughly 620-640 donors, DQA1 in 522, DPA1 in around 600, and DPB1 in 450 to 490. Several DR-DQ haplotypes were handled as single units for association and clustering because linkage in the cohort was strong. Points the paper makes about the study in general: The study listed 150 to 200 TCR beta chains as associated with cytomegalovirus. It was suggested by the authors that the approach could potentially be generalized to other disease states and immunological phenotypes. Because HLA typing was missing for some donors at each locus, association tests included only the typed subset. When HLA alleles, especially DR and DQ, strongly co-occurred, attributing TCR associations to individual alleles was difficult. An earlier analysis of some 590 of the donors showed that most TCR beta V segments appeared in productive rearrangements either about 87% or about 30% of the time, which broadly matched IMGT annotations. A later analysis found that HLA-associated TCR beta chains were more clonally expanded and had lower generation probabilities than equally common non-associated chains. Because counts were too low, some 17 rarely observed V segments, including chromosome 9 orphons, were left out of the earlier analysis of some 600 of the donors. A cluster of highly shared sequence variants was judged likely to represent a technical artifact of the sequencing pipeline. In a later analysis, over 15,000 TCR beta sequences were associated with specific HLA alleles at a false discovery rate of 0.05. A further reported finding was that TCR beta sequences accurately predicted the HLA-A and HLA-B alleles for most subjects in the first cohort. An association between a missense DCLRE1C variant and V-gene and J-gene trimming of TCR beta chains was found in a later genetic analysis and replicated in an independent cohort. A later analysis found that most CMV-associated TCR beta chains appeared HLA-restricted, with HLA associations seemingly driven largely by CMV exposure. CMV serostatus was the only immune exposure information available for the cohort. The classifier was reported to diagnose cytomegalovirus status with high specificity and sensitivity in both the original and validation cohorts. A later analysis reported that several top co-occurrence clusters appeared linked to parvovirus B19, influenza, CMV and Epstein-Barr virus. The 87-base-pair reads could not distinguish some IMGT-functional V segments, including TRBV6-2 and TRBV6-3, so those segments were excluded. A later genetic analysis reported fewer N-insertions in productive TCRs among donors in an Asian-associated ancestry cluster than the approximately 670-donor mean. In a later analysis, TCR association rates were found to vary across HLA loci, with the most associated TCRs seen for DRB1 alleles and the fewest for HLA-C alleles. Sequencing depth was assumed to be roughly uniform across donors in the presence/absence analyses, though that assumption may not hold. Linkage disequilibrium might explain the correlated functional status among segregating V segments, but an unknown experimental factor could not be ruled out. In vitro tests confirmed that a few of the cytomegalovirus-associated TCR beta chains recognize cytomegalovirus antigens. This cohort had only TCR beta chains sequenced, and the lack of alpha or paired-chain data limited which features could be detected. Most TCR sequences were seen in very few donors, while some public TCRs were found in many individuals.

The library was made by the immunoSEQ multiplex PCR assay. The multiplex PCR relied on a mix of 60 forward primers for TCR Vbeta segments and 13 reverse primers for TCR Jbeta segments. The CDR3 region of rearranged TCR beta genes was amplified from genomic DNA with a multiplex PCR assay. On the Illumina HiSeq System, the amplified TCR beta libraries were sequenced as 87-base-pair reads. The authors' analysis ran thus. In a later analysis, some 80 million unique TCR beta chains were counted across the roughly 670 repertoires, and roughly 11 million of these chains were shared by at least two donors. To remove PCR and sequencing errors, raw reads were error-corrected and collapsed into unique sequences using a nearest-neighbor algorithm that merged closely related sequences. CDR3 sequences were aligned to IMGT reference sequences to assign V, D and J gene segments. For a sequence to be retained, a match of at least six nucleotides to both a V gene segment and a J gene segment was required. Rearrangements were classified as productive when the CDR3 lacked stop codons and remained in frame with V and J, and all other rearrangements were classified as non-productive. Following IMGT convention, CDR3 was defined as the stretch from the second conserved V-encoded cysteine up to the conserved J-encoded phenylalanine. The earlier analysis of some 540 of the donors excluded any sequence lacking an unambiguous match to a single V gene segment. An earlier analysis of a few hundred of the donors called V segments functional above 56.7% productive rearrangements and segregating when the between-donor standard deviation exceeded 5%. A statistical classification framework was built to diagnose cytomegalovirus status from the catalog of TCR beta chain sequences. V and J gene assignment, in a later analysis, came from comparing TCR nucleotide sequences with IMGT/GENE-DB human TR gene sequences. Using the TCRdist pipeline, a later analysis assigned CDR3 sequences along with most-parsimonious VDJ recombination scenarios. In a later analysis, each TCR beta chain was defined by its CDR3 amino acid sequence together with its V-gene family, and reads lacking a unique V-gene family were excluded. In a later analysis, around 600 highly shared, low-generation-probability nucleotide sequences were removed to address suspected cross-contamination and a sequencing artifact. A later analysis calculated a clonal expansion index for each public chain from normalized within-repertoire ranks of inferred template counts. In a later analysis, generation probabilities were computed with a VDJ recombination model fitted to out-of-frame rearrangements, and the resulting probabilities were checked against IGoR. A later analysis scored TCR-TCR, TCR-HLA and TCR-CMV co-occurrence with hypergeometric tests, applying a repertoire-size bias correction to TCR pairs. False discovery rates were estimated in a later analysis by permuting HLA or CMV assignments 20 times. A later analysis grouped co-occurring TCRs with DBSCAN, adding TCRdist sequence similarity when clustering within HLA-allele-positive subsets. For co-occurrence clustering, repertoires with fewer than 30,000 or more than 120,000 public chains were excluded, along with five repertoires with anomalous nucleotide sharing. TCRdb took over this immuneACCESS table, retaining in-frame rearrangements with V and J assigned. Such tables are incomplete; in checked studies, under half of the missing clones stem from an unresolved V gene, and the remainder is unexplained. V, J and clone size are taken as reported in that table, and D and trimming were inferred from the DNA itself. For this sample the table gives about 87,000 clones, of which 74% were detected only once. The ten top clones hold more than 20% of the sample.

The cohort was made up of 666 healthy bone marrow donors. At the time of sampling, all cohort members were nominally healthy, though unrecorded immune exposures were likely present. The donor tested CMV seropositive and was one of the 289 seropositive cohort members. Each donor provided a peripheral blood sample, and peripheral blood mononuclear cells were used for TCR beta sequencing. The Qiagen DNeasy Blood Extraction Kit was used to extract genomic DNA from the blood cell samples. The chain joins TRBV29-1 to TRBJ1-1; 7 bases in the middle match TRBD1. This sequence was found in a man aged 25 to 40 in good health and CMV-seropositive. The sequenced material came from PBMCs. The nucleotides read TGCAGCGTCCGGGACAGCATGAACACTGAAGCTTTCTTT. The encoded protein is CSVRDSMNTEAFF.